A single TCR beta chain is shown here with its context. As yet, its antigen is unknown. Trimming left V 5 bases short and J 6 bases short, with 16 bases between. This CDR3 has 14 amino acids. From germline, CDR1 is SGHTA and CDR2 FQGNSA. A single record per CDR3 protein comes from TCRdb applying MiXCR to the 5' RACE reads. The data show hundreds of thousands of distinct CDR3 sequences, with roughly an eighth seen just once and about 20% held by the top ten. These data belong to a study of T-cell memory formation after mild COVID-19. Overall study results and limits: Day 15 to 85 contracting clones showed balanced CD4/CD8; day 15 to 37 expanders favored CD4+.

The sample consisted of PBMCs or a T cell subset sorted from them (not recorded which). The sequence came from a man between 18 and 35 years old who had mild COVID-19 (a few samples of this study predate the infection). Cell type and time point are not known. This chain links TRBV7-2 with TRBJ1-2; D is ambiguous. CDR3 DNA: TGTGCCAGCAGCCCCCTTTATAGCGGAGATGGCTACACCTTC. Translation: CASSPLYSGDGYTF.